The subject of this entry is one T cell receptor beta chain. These data belong to a study of blood T cell repertoires in COVID-19. Authors' methods: Amplified reference gene primers provided the basis for estimating nucleated cell counts. The data were produced by immunoSEQ multiplex PCR, yet TCRdb's version contains in-frame clones alone and is incomplete. V and J calls and clone size are those listed in that table; D and trimming were worked out from the DNA. Of 250,000 to 300,000 clones listed, roughly 79% are singletons. V trimming: 4 bases; J trimming: 5 bases; junction bases outside the gene matches: 4. This CDR3 contains 13 residues. Germline assignment: CDR1 MGHRA and CDR2 YSYEKL.

The sequenced material came from peripheral blood. The rearrangement links TRBV4-1 to TRBJ1-1, with TRBD1 matching over 7 bases. This receptor was identified in a woman aged 60-75 years with active or convalescent COVID-19. This CDR3 is CASSPQGVTEAFF. The CDR3 nucleotides are TGCGCCAGCAGCCCCCAGGGGGTTACTGAAGCTTTCTTT.